This T cell receptor beta chain was captured by sequencing in a study of blood T cells in healthy people across ages. Study-level points and caveats: Long-lived donors had more naive CD4+ cells and higher diversity than aged donors.

For this clonotype: Its antigen remains unidentified.

Per-sample yields of isolated PBMCs were at least 6 million. Using a J-beta primer mix together with a sample-barcoded 5' primer, a second PCR was run for roughly 7 to 11 cycles. Every sample produced at least 2.5 million CDR3-containing paired-end reads. In TCRdb, the 5' RACE reads were re-called with MiXCR into one record per CDR3 protein. The table lists roughly 1.9 million distinct CDR3 sequences, about two fifths of them singletons. Sequences were obtained from blood. The sequence came from a human donor in good health.

CDR3 protein: CASSVVLAGGMDTQYF. The CDR3 DNA follows: TGTGCCAGCAGCGTAGTCCTAGCAGGGGGTATGGATACGCAGTATTTT. V gene TRBV9 combines with J gene TRBJ2-3, with 7 bases lining up with TRBD1. The CDR3 is 16 residues long. Per germline, CDR1 SGDLS and CDR2 YYNGEE. Trimming took 0 bases from V and 6 from J; bases not matched to a gene: 10.